This T cell receptor beta chain is drawn from a study of T cells in Graves' hyperthyroidism and ophthalmopathy. Germline lookup yields CDR1 GTSNPN and CDR2 SVGIG (reference sequence). This CDR3 spans 15 amino acids. The germline V and J ends were trimmed by 1 base and 7 bases, with 14 bases remaining between them. Study-level points and caveats: Ophthalmopathy stood apart from stable hyperthyroidism in a 13 V-J model.

As concerns this clonotype: Its target is not known.

Authors of the study amplified TCR beta CDR3 regions from RNA transcripts. Researchers ran a first-round RT-PCR on the TCR CDR3 using the HTBI primer set. TCRdb ran MiXCR on the multiplex PCR reads and lists one entry per CDR3 protein. The sample lists hundreds of thousands of distinct CDR3 sequences, 15% to 20% seen once, with roughly 50% in the top ten. The chain combines TRBV30 with TRBJ1-6, with D maybe TRBD1 (5 bases). The sample comprised blood. The TCR sequence derives from a man in his forties or fifties with Graves' ophthalmopathy. The CDR3 sequence: CAWSEPDRLNSPLHF. CDR3 nucleotide sequence: TGTGCCTGGAGTGAGCCCGACAGACTGAATTCACCCCTCCACTTT.